Listed below are T cell receptor beta chains from one sample, sequenced in a study of response to subunit inactivated influenza vaccine. Via MiXCR, TCRdb re-called the RT-PCR reads, giving one row per CDR3 protein. The sample has 500,000 to 600,000 distinct CDR3 sequences, 6% to 9% seen once. Sample: PBMCs from blood, taken around 25 months after vaccination. The receptors come from a man aged 45 to 75 who received an inactivated influenza vaccine. The CDR3 runs from the conserved cysteine through the conserved F or W. D genes are given only for firm matches.

cdr3_aa d_call j_call cdr3_length v_call
CASSLGGLSNEQFF NA TRBJ2-1 14 TRBV5-1
CASSLRGNEAFF TRBD1 TRBJ1-1 12 TRBV7-9
CASRHRGQYTDTQYF TRBD1 TRBJ2-3 15 TRBV5-5
CASSVDGPSTDTQYF NA TRBJ2-3 15 TRBV9
CASSFDGEGNTIYF NA TRBJ1-3 14 TRBV5-1
CASGTGEYYEQYF TRBD1 TRBJ2-7 13 TRBV7-9
CASSSGDLLRDTEAFF NA TRBJ1-1 16 TRBV9
CASSYKVARAYEQYF NA TRBJ2-7 15 TRBV6-5
CASSQDVGKTQYF NA TRBJ2-5 13 TRBV3-1
CASSEGGAADTQYF NA TRBJ2-3 14 TRBV6-1
CASSFTTGRVASEAFF NA TRBJ1-1 16 TRBV5-1
CASSRGSEQFF NA TRBJ2-1 11 TRBV7-3
CASSLVAGNSGELFF NA TRBJ2-2 15 TRBV5-1
CSASRTDSGNTIYF NA TRBJ1-3 14 TRBV20-1
CASSQSVTDTQYF NA TRBJ2-3 13 TRBV7-9
CASSLSGPPSSGNTIYF NA TRBJ1-3 17 TRBV7-3
CASSLGSQGFGGELFF NA TRBJ2-2 16 TRBV7-9
CASSGDGSGPLHF NA TRBJ1-6 13 TRBV7-2
CASSSGTGGRETQYF TRBD1 TRBJ2-5 15 TRBV12-3/TRBV12-4
CASSVAGDEQFF NA TRBJ2-1 12 TRBV9
CASSTDWNEKLFF NA TRBJ1-4 13 TRBV6-6
CASSLALGTQYF NA TRBJ2-5 12 TRBV7-8
CASSPDRVNEQYF TRBD1 TRBJ2-7 13 TRBV25-1
CASSSDRGDEKLFF TRBD1 TRBJ1-4 14 TRBV5-4
CATSRDRGSEETQYF TRBD2 TRBJ2-5 15 TRBV15
CASSQDEGRGGAFF NA TRBJ1-1 14 TRBV4-3
CASSYPSNSPLHF NA TRBJ1-6 13 TRBV6-6
CASSRQGAFGDTQYF TRBD1 TRBJ2-3 15 TRBV6-2/TRBV6-3
CASSLRSYQETQYF NA TRBJ2-5 14 TRBV6-2/TRBV6-3
CASSFGAGGANVLTF NA TRBJ2-6 15 TRBV12-3/TRBV12-4
CASSGRTSGNQETQYF TRBD2 TRBJ2-5 16 TRBV9
CATSDGGVREQFF NA TRBJ2-1 13 TRBV24-1
CASSTGTGLKNTEAFF NA TRBJ1-1 16 TRBV5-5
CASSLGVAGFRQFF TRBD2 TRBJ2-1 14 TRBV12-3/TRBV12-4
CSAASRLILNEQFF NA TRBJ2-1 14 TRBV20-1
CASSQEGGSYEQYF NA TRBJ2-7 14 TRBV4-1
CASSLMDRGVVETQYF TRBD1 TRBJ2-5 16 TRBV7-8
CASSRGGGRDEQYF NA TRBJ2-7 14 TRBV5-1
CASSFRGNEKLFF NA TRBJ1-4 13 TRBV6-5
CSARDRRDANTGELFF NA TRBJ2-2 16 TRBV20-1
CASSEKNEQFF NA TRBJ2-1 11 TRBV10-2
CASSSWTGHYEQYF TRBD1 TRBJ2-7 14 TRBV6-2/TRBV6-3
CASREGTGGVKLFF TRBD1 TRBJ1-4 14 TRBV12-3/TRBV12-4
CASIGSGAGETQYF NA TRBJ2-5 14 TRBV6-2/TRBV6-3
CASSPRVGEQFF NA TRBJ2-1 12 TRBV3-1
CASSLDTGLNTEAFF NA TRBJ1-1 15 TRBV5-4
CASSHAGTGGEQYF TRBD1 TRBJ2-7 14 TRBV3-1
CSASLWGEANEKLFF NA TRBJ1-4 15 TRBV20-1
CASSISGVASYEQYF TRBD2 TRBJ2-7 15 TRBV10-2
CSARRGGQRNTGELFF TRBD2 TRBJ2-2 16 TRBV20-1
CASSPGWVGGNEQFF NA TRBJ2-1 15 TRBV3-1
CASSYSISGTYEQYF NA TRBJ2-7 15 TRBV6-5
CASIGGAGNEQFF TRBD2 TRBJ2-1 13 TRBV5-1